This T cell receptor (beta chain) was recovered during a study of shared clonotypes between healthy human individuals. Study-wide points: The naive CD4 repertoires of several donors were compared, and around 4.7% of clonotypes were shared.

Terminally differentiated effector memory CD45RA+ cells were left out of the naive CD8 fraction, which was CD45RO-negative and positively selected for CCR7. The CDR3 spans 16 residues. From germline, CDR1 is SGHVS and CDR2 FNYEAQ. After removal of 5 bases from V and 5 bases from J, the junction contained 9 bases not matched to a gene. Remarks on this clone: The antigen remains undetermined.

Per the original methods: Filtering differed because ImmunoSEQ produced junction-only sequences that carried no quality scores. The method was immunoSEQ multiplex PCR; TCRdb's version includes in-frame clones alone and lacks a portion of them. The V and J calls and clone size were taken over from that table, and D and trimming were inferred from the DNA. The data hold millions of clones, with 85% to 95% observed a single time. The chain has TRBV7-6 and TRBJ2-2, with TRBD2 identical over 9 bases. Specimen: naive CD8+ T cells from PBMCs. This sequence was found in a man between 18 and 29 years old in good health. Some clones in this sample may be carry-over from other donors' samples. The CDR3: CASSLLLAGGTGELFF. CDR3 nucleotide sequence: TGTGCCAGCAGCCTCCTCCTGGCGGGAGGGACCGGGGAGCTGTTTTTT.